These 8 T cell receptor beta chains originate from one sample sequenced in a study of blood T cell repertoires in COVID-19. Using immunoSEQ multiplex PCR, the repertoire was profiled, and TCRdb retains in-frame clones only, with some absent. The table records over 85,000 clones, roughly 90% of them present only once. Sequenced: peripheral blood. Receptors originate from a human donor with COVID-19, enrolled during active disease. The donor label of this sample is uncertain.

This chain uses TRBV30 with TRBJ2-3; weak D call: TRBD2 (5 bases). The length of the CDR3 is 16 residues. Trimming pared 2 bases from V and 1 base from J, leaving 16 bases between. The germline CDR1 and CDR2 sequences are GTSNPN and SVGIG (reference sequence). CDR3 DNA: TGTGCCTGGAGTCTCCCGTCAAGCGGAGGCACAGATACGCAGTATTTT. This codes for CAWSLPSSGGTDTQYF.

This chain links TRBV2 with TRBJ1-1; TRBD1 might be the D (5 bases). V was shortened by 6 bases and J by 0 bases, with 8 bases between the two germline ends. CDR3 length: 13 residues. Germline assignment: CDR1 SNHLY and CDR2 FYNNEI. The CDR3 DNA is TGTGCCAGCAGGCGGGGGGTGAACACTGAAGCTTTCTTT. Translation: CASRRGVNTEAFF.

Only a few counts were recorded for this clone. This chain uses TRBV21-1 with TRBJ1-1; TRBD1, the D gene given by the table, was not confirmed from the DNA. TRBV21-1 is tagged as a pseudogene. CDR3 length: 13 residues. CDR3 in DNA: TGTGCCAGCGGACCTATTTCGGGACAGAGAGCTTTCTTT. Translated, it gives CASGPISGQRAFF.

This sequence joins TRBV13 and TRBJ2-6; 8 bases line up with TRBD2. The CDR3 has 16 residues. Germline V gene lookup returns CDR1 PRHDT and CDR2 FYEKMQ (reference sequence). The V segment lost 4 bases and the J segment 3 bases; nucleotides outside the gene matches: 5. The CDR3 DNA reads as TGTGCCAGCAGCTCCCCCCGGGGGGGTGGGGCCAACGTCCTGACTTTC. Translated: CASSSPRGGGANVLTF.

This clone was picked up one time. The V gene is TRBV19, the J gene TRBJ1-5, with 7 bases fitting TRBD1. The trim removed 2 bases at V and 0 bases at J, leaving 10 bases unmatched. The CDR3 has 18 amino acids. Germline values: CDR1 LNHDA, CDR2 SQIVND (reference sequence). The CDR3 nucleotides are TGTGCCAGTAGTATAAGTGGGGACAGTATGGATAGCAATCAGCCCCAGCATTTT. Residues: CASSISGDSMDSNQPQHF.

V gene TRBV6-1 combines with J gene TRBJ1-4; 7 bases map to TRBD1. This CDR3 spans 16 amino acids. Unmatched junction bases numbered 13, after V lost 4 bases and J lost 8 bases. CDR1 and CDR2 from the germline V gene are MNHNS and SASEGT. The CDR3 nucleotides are TGTGCCAGCAGTGGACGACAGGGTAGGGGTATCGAAAAACTGTTTTTT. Its translation: CASSGRQGRGIEKLFF.

V and J are TRBV19 and TRBJ1-2; 7 bases line up with TRBD1. V shed 3 bases and J 7 bases; nucleotides not matched to a gene: 8. Germline V gene sequence: CDR1 LNHDA, CDR2 SQIVND (reference sequence). There are 14 residues in the CDR3. CDR3 in DNA: TGTGCCAGTAGTATCGACAGGGAAGGATCTGGCTACACCTTC. Protein product: CASSIDREGSGYTF.

The CDR3 DNA reads TGTGCCAGCAGTGGGCCCCGGGGGAGAGACTATGGCTACACCTTC. This codes for CASSGPRGRDYGYTF. The gene calls are TRBV2 and TRBJ1-2, with D possibly being TRBD1 (5 bases). This CDR3 region has 15 residues. The germline CDR1 and CDR2 sequences are SNHLY and FYNNEI. V dropped 4 bases and J dropped 3 bases, with 15 bases sitting between them.